These 24 T cell receptor beta chains share one sample of origin, sequenced in a study of T cell repertoires in aging, cancer and after chemotherapy. Peripheral blood genomic DNA, not sorted cells or RNA, was the template. Rearranged V-D-J TRB sequences were amplified with a mixed TRB-A/B primer pool. Each CDR3 protein is one row after TCRdb ran MiXCR on the multiplex PCR reads. Among approximately 8,000 distinct CDR3 sequences listed, more than 35% were seen once. The material sequenced was blood. Receptors originate from a human donor in good health.

V gene TRBV18 combines with J gene TRBJ2-7; D is undetermined. Per germline, CDR1 KGHSH and CDR2 LQKENI. The CDR3 spans 13 residues. Trimming pared 6 bases from V and 3 bases from J, leaving 12 bases between. CDR3 amino acids: CASSQAYDYEQYF. In DNA form, the CDR3 reads TGTGCCAGCTCCCAGGCTTACGACTACGAGCAGTACTTC.

The chain carries TRBV19 and TRBJ1-4, with 7 nucleotides matching TRBD1. Germline CDR1 LNHDA, CDR2 SQIVND (reference sequence). The CDR3 covers 15 residues. J was trimmed by 8 bases and V by 3 bases; bases with no gene match: 9. CDR3 loop: CASSMMGQTKEKLFF. For the CDR3, the DNA is TGTGCCAGTAGTATGATGGGACAGACAAAAGAAAAACTGTTTTTT.

This clonotype was found a few times. This chain connects TRBV19 to TRBJ1-5; D is unresolved. The CDR3 contains 14 residues. Trimming took off 1 base at V and 6 bases at J, with 10 bases between the two ends. The germline CDR1 and CDR2 sequences are LNHDA and SQIVND (reference sequence). The CDR3 DNA follows: TGTGCCAGTAGTATAGTGGTTCGCAGTCAGCCCCAGCATTTT. Translated, it gives CASSIVVRSQPQHF.

The chain recombines TRBV18 with TRBJ1-1; no clear D. The CDR3 sequence is 15 residues long. V was pared by 2 bases and J by 3 bases, with 13 bases between. Germline CDR1 and CDR2: KGHSH and LQKENI. CDR3 sequence: CASSPSNAEDTEAFF. The CDR3 DNA reads TGTGCCAGCTCACCAAGCAACGCTGAGGACACTGAAGCTTTCTTT.

This clonotype is deemed medium-sized (0.01 to 0.1%). This chain uses TRBV29-1 with TRBJ1-1; D remains unclear. Germline lookup yields CDR1 SQVTM and CDR2 ANQGSEA. This CDR3 is 13 amino acids long. Deletions cut 1 base from V and 4 bases from J, with 10 bases between. The CDR3 spells CSVEARPGTEAFF. CDR3 sequence (DNA): TGCAGCGTTGAAGCACGGCCAGGCACTGAAGCTTTCTTT.

In this sample, this clonotype is medium-sized. V usage is TRBV19 and J usage is TRBJ2-5; 9 nucleotides align to TRBD2. Germline CDR1 reads LNHDA; CDR2 reads SQIVND (reference sequence). The CDR3 extends over 15 amino acids. Trimming took 1 base from V and 4 from J; bases not matched to a gene: 4. The CDR3 region is CASSIGNSGGETQYF. CDR3 nucleotides: TGTGCCAGTAGTATAGGTAATAGCGGGGGAGAGACCCAGTACTTC.

This clonotype was seen a few times. The CDR3 DNA follows: TGTGCCAGCAGTTACAATACAGATCAGGCGCCCCAGCATTTT. As protein: CASSYNTDQAPQHF. The chain carries TRBV6-2 or TRBV6-3 and TRBJ1-5; D remains unclear. CDR1 MNHEY and CDR2 SVGEGT come from the germline V gene. The CDR3 has 14 residues. Trimming removed 2 bases at V and 9 bases at J, with 14 bases between.

The V call is TRBV7-2, the J call TRBJ1-3; a weak D match, TRBD1 (5 bases). Germline-derived CDR1 and CDR2 are SGHTA and FQGNSA. With 1 base removed from V and 4 bases from J, the gap between germline ends came to 5 bases. CDR3 size: 13 residues. CDR3 residues: CASSLGQGNTIYF. The CDR3 DNA reads TGTGCCAGCAGCTTAGGACAGGGAAACACCATATATTTT.

The chain links TRBV27 to TRBJ2-6; 8 nucleotides agree with TRBD1. The CDR3 extends over 17 amino acids. The trim removed 6 bases at V and 0 bases at J, leaving 7 bases unmatched. Germline-derived CDR1 and CDR2 are MNHEY and SMNVEV (reference sequence). The CDR3 bases are TGTGCCAGCAGCGCCGGGACAGGTCTCTCTGGGGCCAACGTCCTGACTTTC. This sequence encodes CASSAGTGLSGANVLTF.

V gene TRBV12-3 or TRBV12-4 combines with J gene TRBJ1-3; 10 bases line up with TRBD1. V lost 6 bases, J lost 2 bases, and 10 bases stayed unmatched. This CDR3 has 17 residues. The CDR3, as DNA: TGTGCCAGCAGGGCGGCGGGACAGGGGACCCCTGGAAACACCATATATTTT. Its protein product is CASRAAGQGTPGNTIYF.

The genes are TRBV4-2 and TRBJ2-1; D is possibly TRBD2 (5 bases). Germline lookup yields CDR1 LGHNA and CDR2 YNFKEQ. This CDR3 has 12 amino acids. V dropped 2 bases and J dropped 10 bases, with 9 bases sitting between them. This CDR3 reads CASSQLSDEQFF. The CDR3 bases are TGTGCCAGCAGCCAACTTAGCGACGAGCAGTTCTTC.

This chain uses TRBV19 with TRBJ2-1; 9 bases fit TRBD1. Germline V lookup: CDR1 LNHDA, CDR2 SQIVND (reference sequence). After removal of 5 bases from V and 1 base from J, the junction contained 18 bases not matched to a gene. The CDR3 sequence is 20 residues long. CDR3 sequence reads: CASSRTWDRERELSYNEQFF. The CDR3 DNA sequence: TGTGCCAGTAGTCGAACTTGGGACAGGGAAAGGGAGTTATCCTACAATGAGCAGTTCTTC. Supplemented by reference TRBV19 and TRBJ2-1, the full variable domain reads DGGITQSPKYLFRKEGQNVTLSCEQNLNHDAMYWYRQDPGQGLRLIYYSQIVNDFQKGDIAEGYSVSREKKESFPLTVTSAQKNPTAFYLCASSRTWDRERELSYNEQFFGPGTRLTVL.

This clonotype was seen more than once but under ten times. The chain employs TRBV18 and TRBJ1-1; a possible D gene is TRBD1 (6 bases). The CDR3 is made up of 13 amino acids. Germline V lookup: CDR1 KGHSH, CDR2 LQKENI. The V end lost 2 bases, the J end lost 8 bases, and 12 bases lay between the germline ends. CDR3 amino acids: CASSPRVGQEAFF. The CDR3 nucleotides read TGTGCCAGCTCACCAAGGGTAGGACAGGAAGCTTTCTTT.

The CDR3 loop is CACLGGATSSAYEQYF. As DNA, the CDR3 is TGTGCCTGCCTCGGGGGGGCGACTTCTTCGGCCTACGAGCAGTACTTC. This chain links TRBV19 with TRBJ2-7; 8 nucleotides match TRBD2. Germline CDR1 and CDR2: LNHDA and SQIVND (reference sequence). This CDR3 is built from 16 residues. Trimming cost V 11 bases and J 2 bases; bases outside gene matches: 17.

In its sample, this clonotype is medium-sized. This chain uses TRBV6-5 with TRBJ2-5; TRBD2 agrees at 13 bases. Trimming took 5 bases from V and 6 from J; bases not matched to a gene: 9. The CDR3 runs to 16 residues. Germline CDR1 MNHEY, CDR2 SVGAGI. In DNA form, the CDR3 reads TGTGCCAGCAGTGCACTAGCGGGGGGGGAGTTGAAGACCCAGTACTTC. Its protein product is CASSALAGGELKTQYF.

This clonotype was seen more than once but under ten times. The gene calls are TRBV6-2 or TRBV6-3 and TRBJ2-7; D not resolved. V dropped 3 bases and J dropped 4 bases, with 4 bases sitting between them. Germline V gene data show CDR1 as MNHEY and CDR2 as SVGEGT. This CDR3 region has 11 residues. CDR3 sequence: CASSYLYEQYF. As DNA, the CDR3 is TGTGCCAGCAGTTATCTTTACGAGCAGTACTTC.

This clonotype is medium-sized in the sample. The chain carries TRBV19 and TRBJ2-3; tentatively, D is TRBD2 (5 bases). This CDR3 contains 15 residues. Trimming removed 5 bases from V and 1 base from J, with 13 bases in between. Germline V gives CDR1 LNHDA, CDR2 SQIVND (reference sequence). In DNA, the CDR3 is TGTGCCAGTAGTTATGGACTGAGGGGCACAGATACGCAGTATTTT. Protein: CASSYGLRGTDTQYF.

The chain has TRBV13 and TRBJ2-1; D gene ambiguous. This CDR3 contains 15 residues. Germline loops: CDR1 PRHDT, CDR2 FYEKMQ (reference sequence). The V gene lost 5 bases and the J gene lost 0 bases, with 11 bases spanning the gap. CDR3 amino acids: CASSPRLSSYNEQFF. DNA for the CDR3: TGTGCCAGCAGCCCGAGACTGAGCTCCTACAATGAGCAGTTCTTC. The full variable domain, completed using reference TRBV13 and TRBJ2-1, is AAGVIQSPRHLIKEKRETATLKCYPIPRHDTVYWYQQGPGQDPQFLISFYEKMQSDKGSIPDRFSAQQFSDYHSELNMSSLELGDSALYFCASSPRLSSYNEQFFGPGTRLTVL.

As regards this clonotype: A much larger clone differs by one base, so this may be a read error. The chain joins TRBV19 to TRBJ2-1, with 10 nucleotides matching TRBD2. The CDR3 has 15 residues. Germline assignment: CDR1 LNHDA and CDR2 SQIVND (reference sequence). The CDR3 here is CASSIGLAGENGQFF. The CDR3 DNA sequence: TGTGCCAGTAGTATCGGGCTAGCGGGAGAGAATGGGCAGTTCTTC.

By its share, this clonotype is medium-sized. One junction end does not reproduce the germline sequence, and a read error may be involved. The V gene is TRBV29-1, the J gene TRBJ1-4, with 9 positions matching TRBD1. Germline V CDR1 and CDR2: SQVTM, ANQGSEA. The CDR3 sequence is 13 residues long. CDR3 protein: CSVEGDRVRKLFF. The DNA for the CDR3 is TGCAGCGTAGAAGGGGACAGGGTTCGAAAACTGTTTTTT.

This chain uses TRBV18 with TRBJ2-7, with a possible D match to TRBD2 (6 bases). The CDR3 has 14 amino acids. In germline, CDR1 is KGHSH, CDR2 LQKENI. Trimming removed 0 bases from V and 6 bases from J, with 12 bases in between. CDR3 protein: CASSPPPRGSEQYF. In DNA form, the CDR3 reads TGTGCCAGCTCACCACCACCCCGGGGGAGCGAGCAGTACTTC.

This clonotype was observed a handful of times. The J gene is TRBJ2-7, the V gene TRBV5-5; D is unclear. Germline CDR1 and CDR2: SGHKS and YYEKEE (reference sequence). The V and J ends lost 0 bases and 4 bases respectively, with 8 bases between them. The CDR3 contains 13 residues. CDR3 region: CASSLGLGYEQYF. The CDR3 DNA sequence: TGTGCCAGCAGCTTGGGTTTGGGATACGAGCAGTACTTC.

This chain connects TRBV6-2 or TRBV6-3 to TRBJ2-3; D might be TRBD2 (5 bases). Looked up from germline, CDR1 is MNHEY and CDR2 is SVGEGT. With 6 bases removed from V and 5 bases from J, the gap between germline ends came to 18 bases. The CDR3 is 15 residues long. The CDR3 here is CASRRTRTWGDTQYF. Written as DNA, the CDR3 is TGTGCCAGCAGACGGACCCGGACTTGGGGAGATACGCAGTATTTT.

The chain is built from TRBV6-5 and TRBJ1-4, with D possibly TRBD1 on 6 matching bases. The CDR3 has 15 residues. V lost 1 base and J lost 11, with 17 bases in between. The V gene's germline CDR1 is MNHEY and CDR2 SVGAGI. CDR3 nucleotide sequence: TGTGCCAGCAGTTACTTCACCGGGGCCCAGGGGAAACTGTTTTTT. This sequence encodes CASSYFTGAQGKLFF.